The TCR beta chain under discussion was sequenced for a study of T cell repertoires in cytomegalovirus infection. Study-level findings and limits: Public TCR beta family frequency separated CMV-and-HLA carriers, including in an independent cohort.

TCRdb re-called the reads through MiXCR, storing one row per CDR3 protein. The sample includes about 600,000 distinct CDR3 sequences, 24% of them seen just once. This clonotype was seen a few times. Its antigen is not known. This CDR3 has 14 amino acids. Germline CDR1 is MNHEY and CDR2 is SMNVEV (reference sequence). V gave up 5 bases and J gave up 3 bases, with 14 bases separating them. Sample: CD8+ T cells from PBMCs. This sequence joins TRBV27 and TRBJ2-7; the D is unclear. The sequence was obtained from a human donor in good health (CMV status not recorded). Some clones in this sample may be carry-over from other donors' samples. This chain's CDR3 is CASSPGRALYEQYV. The CDR3, as DNA: TGTGCCAGCAGTCCCGGACGAGCCCTCTACGAGCAGTACGTC.